This T cell receptor (beta chain) derives from a study of vaccination effects on CD4 cells after COVID-19. The table came from immunoSEQ multiplex PCR; TCRdb's copy has only in-frame clones and leaves some out. Of about 24,000 clones listed, about 71% were seen once; the top ten hold about an eighth. This clone was detected only a few times. Its antigen is unidentified. The ends lost 7 bases at V and 1 base at J; junction bases unmatched: 4. Germline V lookup: CDR1 LGHDT, CDR2 YNNKEL (reference sequence). This CDR3 region has 14 residues. Antigen-specific CD4+ T cells were first expanded with viral peptide pools by the ViraFEST assay and only then sequenced. Following a roughly 11-day culture, CD4+ T cells were purified. People in the vaccine group had not been infected with SARS-CoV-2 before, and their nucleocapsid antibodies were negative.

The chain recombines TRBV3-1 (or the pseudogene TRBV3-2) with TRBJ2-3, with TRBD2 matching over 8 bases. The receptor was derived from a human donor who received a COVID-19 vaccine. Here the sequenced sample was CD4+ T cells from PBMCs cultured with HCoV-OC43 spike peptides, taken before COVID-19 vaccination. Subset defined: HCoV-OC43 spike overlapping peptide pool stimulation. The CDR3, as DNA: TGTGCCAGCAAGGGTAGCGGGGGCACAGATACGCAGTATTTT. Translating gives CASKGSGGTDTQYF.